This T cell receptor (beta chain) originates from a study of regulatory T cells in long-lasting Graves disease. Time point in this sample: newly diagnosed GD, antithyroid drugs for less than 3 months. The TCR library was made from RNA extracted from PBMCs. Researchers made TCR beta libraries by using iRepertoire HTBI primers and running Arm-PCR on CDR3 regions. In the source study's methods: Segment identification across samples yielded 55 to 65 TRBV and some 13 TRBJ segments. TCRdb analysed the multiplex PCR reads with MiXCR anew, one entry per CDR3 protein. None of the V and J calls come from the authors' own analysis; TCRdb made them. The sample has 560,000 or so distinct CDR3 sequences, roughly 15% seen once. V lost 5 bases and J lost 3; bases outside the gene matches: 6. The germline CDR1 and CDR2 sequences are ENHRY and SYGVKD. The CDR3 contains 15 residues. The sample was also reused in another study, on T cells in Graves' hyperthyroidism and ophthalmopathy. From that report: Stability of Graves' hyperthyroidism was defined as absent ophthalmopathy progression within 18 months. The hyperthyroidism was newly diagnosed and had lasted under 2 months; the patients were aged 18 to 65. The diagnoses drew upon clinical symptoms, serum thyroxine and TRAb, thyroid ultrasound and orbital computed tomography.

This sequence originates from a man younger than 35 with Graves disease. Material: peripheral blood mononuclear cells (PBMCs), obtained at new diagnosis, from a patient treated with antithyroid drugs. The rearrangement uses TRBV10-3 and TRBJ2-7; 11 bases fit TRBD2. CDR3: CAISLLAGGHYEQYF. The CDR3 DNA sequence: TGTGCCATCAGTTTGCTAGCGGGAGGTCACTACGAGCAGTACTTC.